A selection of T cell receptor beta chains follows, all from one sample in a study of cytomegalovirus exposure and HLA in healthy donors. Data came from immunoSEQ multiplex PCR; TCRdb stores just in-frame clones and leaves some out. The sample lists roughly 140,000 clones; approximately 80% were seen once. The sample was PBMCs. The receptors were gathered from a woman in her 40s in good health and CMV-seronegative. Each CDR3 is given with its conserved first and last residue. The D gene is left open where the match is weak. Rows may omit the clone size; those that give it use once, few, many or a size class.

CDR3 protein: CASSAHRGPNTEAFF
CDR3 DNA: TGTGCCAGCAGTGCCCACAGGGGCCCGAACACTGAAGCTTTCTTT
clone size: once
V gene: TRBV28
D gene: TRBD1
J gene: TRBJ1-1

CDR3 protein: CASSLVAGRGTEAFF
CDR3 DNA: TGCGCCAGCAGCTTGGTTGCAGGGCGAGGCACTGAAGCTTTCTTT
clone size: -
V gene: TRBV5-1
D gene: -
J gene: TRBJ1-1

CDR3 protein: CACASRGPYYGYTF
CDR3 DNA: TGTGCCTGCGCCTCGCGGGGGCCCTACTATGGCTACACCTTC
clone size: -
V gene: TRBV30
D gene: -
J gene: TRBJ1-2

CDR3 protein: CASTHRDEQYF
CDR3 DNA: TGTGCCAGCACCCATCGAGACGAGCAGTACTTC
clone size: once
V gene: TRBV28
D gene: -
J gene: TRBJ2-7

CDR3 protein: CASEDRERDQPQHF
CDR3 DNA: TGTGCCAGCGAAGACAGGGAGAGGGATCAGCCCCAGCATTTT
clone size: few
V gene: TRBV2
D gene: TRBD1
J gene: TRBJ1-5

CDR3 protein: CATSRASGGQWEQFF
CDR3 DNA: TGTGCCACCAGCAGAGCGAGCGGGGGCCAATGGGAGCAGTTCTTC
clone size: -
V gene: TRBV15
D gene: TRBD2
J gene: TRBJ2-1

CDR3 protein: CASSLQPGFLWGYTF
CDR3 DNA: TGTGCCAGCAGCTTACAACCGGGGTTCCTGTGGGGCTACACCTTC
clone size: few
V gene: TRBV7-8
D gene: -
J gene: TRBJ1-2

CDR3 protein: CASNTWTGFWSNQPQHF
CDR3 DNA: TGTGCCAGTAACACATGGACAGGGTTTTGGAGCAATCAGCCCCAGCATTTT
clone size: -
V gene: TRBV19
D gene: TRBD1
J gene: TRBJ1-5

CDR3 protein: CASGLTGTGIDEQYF
CDR3 DNA: TGTGCCAGCGGCCTGACCGGGACAGGGATCGACGAGCAGTACTTC
clone size: -
V gene: TRBV27
D gene: TRBD1
J gene: TRBJ2-7

CDR3 protein: CAISAQGATGELFF
CDR3 DNA: TGTGCCATCAGTGCGCAGGGGGCGACCGGGGAGCTGTTTTTT
clone size: -
V gene: TRBV10-3
D gene: TRBD1
J gene: TRBJ2-2

CDR3 protein: CASSDRRGTYEQYF
CDR3 DNA: TGTGCCAGCAGTGACCGCAGGGGAACCTACGAGCAGTACTTC
clone size: -
V gene: TRBV2
D gene: -
J gene: TRBJ2-7

CDR3 protein: CASSPPDRGGEQFF
CDR3 DNA: TGTGCCAGCAGCCCACCGGACAGGGGAGGTGAGCAGTTCTTC
clone size: -
V gene: TRBV11-3
D gene: TRBD1
J gene: TRBJ2-1

CDR3 protein: CASGTGEEETQYF
CDR3 DNA: TGTGCCAGCGGCACCGGAGAGGAAGAGACCCAGTACTTC
clone size: -
V gene: TRBV5-4
D gene: -
J gene: TRBJ2-5

CDR3 protein: CASSSPGASSYEQYF
CDR3 DNA: TGTGCCAGCAGTTCGCCAGGGGCCAGCTCCTACGAGCAGTACTTC
clone size: -
V gene: TRBV6-5
D gene: -
J gene: TRBJ2-7

CDR3 protein: CVSSVDQGDYTEAFF
CDR3 DNA: TGTGTCAGCAGCGTAGATCAAGGGGATTACACTGAAGCTTTCTTT
clone size: -
V gene: TRBV9
D gene: -
J gene: TRBJ1-1

CDR3 protein: CASKGHRPLSWGYTF
CDR3 DNA: TGTGCCAGCAAGGGACACCGTCCCCTTTCCTGGGGCTACACCTTC
clone size: few
V gene: TRBV2
D gene: -
J gene: TRBJ1-2

CDR3 protein: CASSPTGGGRANEQFF
CDR3 DNA: TGTGCCAGCTCACCAACGGGCGGGGGTAGGGCCAATGAGCAGTTCTTC
clone size: -
V gene: TRBV18
D gene: TRBD2
J gene: TRBJ2-1

CDR3 protein: CATSSPRYGYTF
CDR3 DNA: TGTGCCACCAGCAGTCCCAGGTATGGCTACACCTTC
clone size: once
V gene: TRBV15
D gene: -
J gene: TRBJ1-2

CDR3 protein: CASRLAGAQETQYF
CDR3 DNA: TGCGCCAGCAGATTAGCGGGGGCACAAGAGACCCAGTACTTC
clone size: -
V gene: TRBV10-2
D gene: TRBD2
J gene: TRBJ2-5

CDR3 protein: CASSEENEQYF
CDR3 DNA: TGTGCCAGCAGTGAGGAGAACGAGCAGTACTTC
clone size: -
V gene: TRBV25-1
D gene: -
J gene: TRBJ2-7

CDR3 protein: CASISGTGVYEQYF
CDR3 DNA: TGTGCCAGCATCTCCGGGACAGGGGTCTACGAGCAGTACTTC
clone size: -
V gene: TRBV2
D gene: TRBD1
J gene: TRBJ2-7

CDR3 protein: CASSLGQGATNYGYTF
CDR3 DNA: TGTGCCAGCAGCCTCGGACAGGGCGCCACTAACTATGGCTACACCTTC
clone size: -
V gene: TRBV5-4
D gene: TRBD1
J gene: TRBJ1-2

CDR3 protein: CASSPRGGVETQYF
CDR3 DNA: TGTGCCAGCAGCCCTCGGGGAGGGGTGGAGACCCAGTACTTC
clone size: -
V gene: TRBV7-9
D gene: TRBD2
J gene: TRBJ2-5

CDR3 protein: CASAADAYEQYF
CDR3 DNA: TGTGCCAGCGCGGCAGATGCCTACGAGCAGTACTTC
clone size: few
V gene: TRBV6-6
D gene: -
J gene: TRBJ2-7

CDR3 protein: CAWSTGGGSYEQYF
CDR3 DNA: TGTGCCTGGAGTACCGGCGGGGGCTCCTACGAGCAGTACTTC
clone size: -
V gene: TRBV30
D gene: TRBD2
J gene: TRBJ2-7

CDR3 protein: CASSEGVAGANVLTF
CDR3 DNA: TGTGCCAGCAGTGAAGGAGTGGCCGGGGCCAACGTCCTGACTTTC
clone size: -
V gene: TRBV6-4
D gene: -
J gene: TRBJ2-6

CDR3 protein: CASSLVRAESVLQETQYF
CDR3 DNA: TGTGCCAGCAGCTTGGTCAGGGCAGAGAGCGTCTTACAAGAGACCCAGTACTTC
clone size: -
V gene: TRBV5-4
D gene: -
J gene: TRBJ2-5

CDR3 protein: CASSYLAVGTDNSPLHF
CDR3 DNA: TGTGCCAGCAGCTACCTTGCTGTAGGGACAGATAATTCACCCCTCCACTTT
clone size: -
V gene: TRBV7-6
D gene: TRBD1
J gene: TRBJ1-6

CDR3 protein: CATSGASTDTQYF
CDR3 DNA: TGCGCCACCTCAGGGGCTAGCACAGATACGCAGTATTTT
clone size: -
V gene: TRBV10-2
D gene: -
J gene: TRBJ2-3

CDR3 protein: CASSERQGRLNGYTF
CDR3 DNA: TGCGCCAGCAGTGAGAGGCAGGGTAGATTGAATGGCTACACCTTC
clone size: -
V gene: TRBV10-2
D gene: -
J gene: TRBJ1-2

CDR3 protein: CASSWGVRGSPLHF
CDR3 DNA: TGTGCCAGCAGTTGGGGGGTTAGGGGTTCACCCCTCCACTTT
clone size: -
V gene: TRBV27
D gene: -
J gene: TRBJ1-6

CDR3 protein: CASTAGRMNTEAFF
CDR3 DNA: TGTGCCAGTACGGCTGGGCGAATGAACACTGAAGCTTTCTTT
clone size: -
V gene: TRBV19
D gene: -
J gene: TRBJ1-1

CDR3 protein: CASSPTGTGANVLTF
CDR3 DNA: TGTGCCAGCTCACCAACGGGTACTGGGGCCAACGTCCTGACTTTC
clone size: -
V gene: TRBV18
D gene: -
J gene: TRBJ2-6

CDR3 protein: CASSLFGGYSGNTIYF
CDR3 DNA: TGTGCCAGCAGTCTATTTGGCGGCTACTCTGGAAACACCATATATTTT
clone size: -
V gene: TRBV28
D gene: -
J gene: TRBJ1-3

CDR3 protein: CAWIQPKVGNTIYF
CDR3 DNA: TGTGCCTGGATACAGCCAAAAGTCGGAAACACCATATATTTT
clone size: few
V gene: TRBV30
D gene: -
J gene: TRBJ1-3

CDR3 protein: CASSKGLIGSCEQYF
CDR3 DNA: TGTGCCAGCAGCAAGGGACTTATCGGCTCCTGCGAGCAGTACTTC
clone size: -
V gene: TRBV6-6
D gene: -
J gene: TRBJ2-7

CDR3 protein: CASSLVGSGRSNAGELFF
CDR3 DNA: TGTGCCAGCAGCTTAGTCGGTAGCGGGAGAAGTAACGCCGGGGAGCTGTTTTTT
clone size: -
V gene: TRBV7-8
D gene: TRBD2
J gene: TRBJ2-2

CDR3 protein: CASSNSGGDTDTQYF
CDR3 DNA: TGTGCCAGCAGTAACAGTGGGGGGGACACAGATACGCAGTATTTT
clone size: -
V gene: TRBV7-7
D gene: TRBD2
J gene: TRBJ2-3

CDR3 protein: CASSQGRVVEETQYF
CDR3 DNA: TGCGCCAGCAGCCAAGGGAGGGTCGTGGAAGAGACCCAGTACTTC
clone size: -
V gene: TRBV4-1
D gene: -
J gene: TRBJ2-5

CDR3 protein: CASTQWGSGGYNEQFF
CDR3 DNA: TGTGCCAGCACCCAATGGGGAAGCGGCGGCTACAATGAGCAGTTCTTC
clone size: -
V gene: TRBV9
D gene: -
J gene: TRBJ2-1

CDR3 protein: CASSPERAESYNEQFF
CDR3 DNA: TGTGCCAGCAGCCCCGAGCGGGCCGAATCCTACAATGAGCAGTTCTTC
clone size: once
V gene: TRBV7-9
D gene: -
J gene: TRBJ2-1

CDR3 protein: CASSARTGLEKLFF
CDR3 DNA: TGTGCCAGCAGCGCGCGGACAGGGCTGGAAAAACTGTTTTTT
clone size: -
V gene: TRBV9
D gene: TRBD1
J gene: TRBJ1-4

CDR3 protein: CSVESGQGYEQYF
CDR3 DNA: TGCAGCGTTGAGTCCGGACAGGGCTACGAGCAGTACTTC
clone size: -
V gene: TRBV29-1
D gene: TRBD1
J gene: TRBJ2-7

CDR3 protein: CASSRGLGQGSYNEQFF
CDR3 DNA: TGCGCCAGCAGCAGGGGGCTGGGACAGGGCTCCTACAATGAGCAGTTCTTC
clone size: -
V gene: TRBV5-1
D gene: TRBD1
J gene: TRBJ2-1

CDR3 protein: CASSLTGGVEKLFF
CDR3 DNA: TGTGCCAGCAGTTTGACAGGGGGGGTTGAAAAACTGTTTTTT
clone size: -
V gene: TRBV25-1
D gene: TRBD1
J gene: TRBJ1-4

CDR3 protein: CASSVGTGGLAGGLYF
CDR3 DNA: TGTGCCAGTAGTGTTGGGACAGGGGGCCTAGCGGGAGGCCTGTACTTC
clone size: -
V gene: TRBV19
D gene: -
J gene: TRBJ2-7

CDR3 protein: CASSEAGRTEAFF
CDR3 DNA: TGTGCCAGCAGTGAAGCGGGGAGGACTGAAGCTTTCTTT
clone size: few
V gene: TRBV6-1
D gene: -
J gene: TRBJ1-1

CDR3 protein: CASSPGETQYF
CDR3 DNA: TGTGCCAGCAGCCCCGGAGAGACCCAGTACTTC
clone size: -
V gene: TRBV13
D gene: -
J gene: TRBJ2-5

CDR3 protein: CASSQPRSKSTEAFF
CDR3 DNA: TGCGCCAGCAGCCAACCGAGATCAAAAAGCACTGAAGCTTTCTTT
clone size: -
V gene: TRBV4-1
D gene: -
J gene: TRBJ1-1

CDR3 protein: CASSLRLGNTIYF
CDR3 DNA: TGTGCCAGCAGCTTACGACTAGGAAACACCATATATTTT
clone size: -
V gene: TRBV5-6
D gene: -
J gene: TRBJ1-3